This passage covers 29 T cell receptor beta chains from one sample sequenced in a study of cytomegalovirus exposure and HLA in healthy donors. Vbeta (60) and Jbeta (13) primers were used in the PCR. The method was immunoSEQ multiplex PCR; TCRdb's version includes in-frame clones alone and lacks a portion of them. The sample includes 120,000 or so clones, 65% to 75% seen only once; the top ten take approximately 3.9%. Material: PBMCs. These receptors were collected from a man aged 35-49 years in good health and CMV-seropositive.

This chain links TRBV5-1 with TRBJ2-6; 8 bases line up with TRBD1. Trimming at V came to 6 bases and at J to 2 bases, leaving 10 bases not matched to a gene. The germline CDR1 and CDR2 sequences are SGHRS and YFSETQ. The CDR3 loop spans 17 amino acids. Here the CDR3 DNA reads TGCGCCAGCACCTCGGACAGGGAATTTGCTGGGGCCAACGTCCTGACTTTC. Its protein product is CASTSDREFAGANVLTF.

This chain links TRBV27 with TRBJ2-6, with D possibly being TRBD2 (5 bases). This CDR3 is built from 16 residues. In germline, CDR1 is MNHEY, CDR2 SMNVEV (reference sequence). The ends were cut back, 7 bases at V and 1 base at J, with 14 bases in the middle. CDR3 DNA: TGTGCCAGCACCCAGTATCGGGGTTCTGGGGCCAACGTCCTGACTTTC. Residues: CASTQYRGSGANVLTF.

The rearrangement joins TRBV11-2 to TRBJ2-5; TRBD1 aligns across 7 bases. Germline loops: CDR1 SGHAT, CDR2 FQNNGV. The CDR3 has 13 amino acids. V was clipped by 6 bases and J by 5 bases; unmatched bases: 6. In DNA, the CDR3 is TGTGCCAGCAGACCACAGGGGTGGGAGACCCAGTACTTC. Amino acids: CASRPQGWETQYF.

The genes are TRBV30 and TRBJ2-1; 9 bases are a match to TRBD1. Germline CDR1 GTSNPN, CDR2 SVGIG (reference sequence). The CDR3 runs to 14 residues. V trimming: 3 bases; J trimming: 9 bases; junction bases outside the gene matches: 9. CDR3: CAWSELQGASEQFF. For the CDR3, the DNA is TGTGCCTGGAGCGAATTACAGGGGGCTAGTGAGCAGTTCTTC.

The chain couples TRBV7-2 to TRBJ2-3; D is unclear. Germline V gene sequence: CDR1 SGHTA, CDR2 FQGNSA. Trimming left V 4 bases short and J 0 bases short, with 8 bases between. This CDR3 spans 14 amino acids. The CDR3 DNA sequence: TGTGCCAGCAGCTCGATGACTAGCACAGATACGCAGTATTTT. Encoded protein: CASSSMTSTDTQYF.

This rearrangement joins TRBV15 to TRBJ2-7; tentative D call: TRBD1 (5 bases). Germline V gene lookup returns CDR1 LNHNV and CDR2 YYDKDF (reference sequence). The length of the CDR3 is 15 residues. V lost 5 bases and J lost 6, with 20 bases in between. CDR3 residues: CATSRSKGQGSEQYF. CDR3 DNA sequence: TGTGCCACCAGCCGGTCCAAGGGGCAGGGCTCCGAGCAGTACTTC.

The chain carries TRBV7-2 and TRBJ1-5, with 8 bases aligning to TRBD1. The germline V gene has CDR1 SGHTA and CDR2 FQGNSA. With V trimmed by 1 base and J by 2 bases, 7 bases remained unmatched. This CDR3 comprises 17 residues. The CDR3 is CASSLGRGPQGNQPQHF. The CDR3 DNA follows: TGTGCCAGCAGCTTAGGCAGGGGGCCCCAGGGCAATCAGCCCCAGCATTTT.

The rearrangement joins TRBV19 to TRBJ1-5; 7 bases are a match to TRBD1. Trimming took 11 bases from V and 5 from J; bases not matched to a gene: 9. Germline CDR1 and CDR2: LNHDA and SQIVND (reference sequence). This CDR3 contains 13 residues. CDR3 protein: CAGVDRVDQPQHF. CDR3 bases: TGTGCCGGGGTAGACAGGGTAGATCAGCCCCAGCATTTT.

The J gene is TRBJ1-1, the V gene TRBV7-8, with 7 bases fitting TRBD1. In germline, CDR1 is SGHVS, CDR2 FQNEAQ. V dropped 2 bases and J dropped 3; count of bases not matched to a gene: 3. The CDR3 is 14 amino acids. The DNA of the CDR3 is TGTGCCAGCAGCTTAATCAGGGGGGACACTGAAGCTTTCTTT. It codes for CASSLIRGDTEAFF.

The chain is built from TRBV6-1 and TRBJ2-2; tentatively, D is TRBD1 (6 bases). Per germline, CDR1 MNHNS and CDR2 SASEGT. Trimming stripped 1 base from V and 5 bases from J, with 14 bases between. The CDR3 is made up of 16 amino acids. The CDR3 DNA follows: TGTGCCAGCAGTGAAGTAGGCGGAAGGGGGACCGGGGAGCTGTTTTTT. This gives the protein CASSEVGGRGTGELFF.

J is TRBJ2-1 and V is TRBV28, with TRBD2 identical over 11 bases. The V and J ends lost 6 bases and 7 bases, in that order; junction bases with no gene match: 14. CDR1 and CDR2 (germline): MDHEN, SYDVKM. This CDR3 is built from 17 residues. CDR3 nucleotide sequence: TGTGCCAGCAGCCGAAGACTAGCGGGATATGGGGGTAATGAGCAGTTCTTC. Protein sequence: CASSRRLAGYGGNEQFF. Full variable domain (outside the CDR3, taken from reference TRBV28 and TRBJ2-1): DVKVTQSSRYLVKRTGEKVFLECVQDMDHENMFWYRQDPGLGLRLIYFSYDVKMKEKGDIPEGYSVSREKKERFSLILESASTNQTSMYLCASSRRLAGYGGNEQFFGPGTRLTVL.

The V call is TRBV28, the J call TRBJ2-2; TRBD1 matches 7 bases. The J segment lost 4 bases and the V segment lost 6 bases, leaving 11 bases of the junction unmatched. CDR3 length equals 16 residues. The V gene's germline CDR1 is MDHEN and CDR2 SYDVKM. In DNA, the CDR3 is TGTGCCAGCAGCCCACCCCCGACAGGGATCACCGGGGAGCTGTTTTTT. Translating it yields CASSPPPTGITGELFF.

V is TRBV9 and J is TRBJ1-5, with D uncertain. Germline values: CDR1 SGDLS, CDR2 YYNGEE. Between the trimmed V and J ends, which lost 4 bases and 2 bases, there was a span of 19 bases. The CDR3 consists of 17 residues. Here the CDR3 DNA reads TGTGCCAGCAGCTCAAGGAGGGAGGTTTTTTGCAATCAGCCCCAGCATTTT. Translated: CASSSRREVFCNQPQHF. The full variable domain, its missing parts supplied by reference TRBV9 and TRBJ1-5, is DSGVTQTPKHLITATGQRVTLRCSPRSGDLSVYWYQQSLDQGLQFLIQYYNGEERAKGNILERFSAQQFPDLHSELNLSSLELGDSALYFCASSSRREVFCNQPQHFGDGTRLSIL.

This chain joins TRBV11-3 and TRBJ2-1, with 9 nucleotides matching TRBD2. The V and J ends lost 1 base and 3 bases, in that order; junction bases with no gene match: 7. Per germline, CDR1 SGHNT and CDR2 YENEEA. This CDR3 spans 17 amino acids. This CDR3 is CASSLVTSSGNYNEQFF. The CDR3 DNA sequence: TGTGCCAGCAGCTTAGTCACCTCTAGCGGGAACTACAATGAGCAGTTCTTC.

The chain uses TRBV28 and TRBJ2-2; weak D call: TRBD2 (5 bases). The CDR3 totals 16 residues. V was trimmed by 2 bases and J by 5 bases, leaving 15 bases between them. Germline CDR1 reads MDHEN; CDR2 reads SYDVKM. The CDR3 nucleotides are TGTGCCAGCAGTTTAAGCGGTAGCCGGAAAACCGGGGAGCTGTTTTTT. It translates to CASSLSGSRKTGELFF.

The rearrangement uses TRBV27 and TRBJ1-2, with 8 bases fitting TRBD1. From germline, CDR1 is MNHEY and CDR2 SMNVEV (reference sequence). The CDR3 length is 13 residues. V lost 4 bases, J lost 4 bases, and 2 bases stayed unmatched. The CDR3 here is CASSWDRSYGYTF. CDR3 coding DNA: TGTGCCAGCAGTTGGGACAGGAGCTATGGCTACACCTTC.

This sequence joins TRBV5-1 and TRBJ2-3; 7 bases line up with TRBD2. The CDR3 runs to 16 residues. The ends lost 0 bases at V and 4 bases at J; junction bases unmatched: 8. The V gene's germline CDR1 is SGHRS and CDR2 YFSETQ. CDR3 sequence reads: CASSLVRGDVPDTQYF. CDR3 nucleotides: TGCGCCAGCAGCTTGGTCCGGGGGGATGTCCCAGATACGCAGTATTTT.

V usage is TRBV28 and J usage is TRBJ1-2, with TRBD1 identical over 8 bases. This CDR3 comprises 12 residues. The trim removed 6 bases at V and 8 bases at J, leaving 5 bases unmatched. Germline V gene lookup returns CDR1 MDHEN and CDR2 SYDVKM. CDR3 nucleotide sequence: TGTGCCAGCAGCCCCAGACAGGGGGGCTACACCTTC. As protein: CASSPRQGGYTF.

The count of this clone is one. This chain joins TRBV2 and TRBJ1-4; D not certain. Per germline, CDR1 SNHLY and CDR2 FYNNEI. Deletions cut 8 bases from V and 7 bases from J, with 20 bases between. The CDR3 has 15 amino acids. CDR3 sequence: CASAFPAPAGEKLFF. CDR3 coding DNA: TGTGCCAGCGCCTTTCCCGCCCCCGCGGGTGAAAAACTGTTTTTT.

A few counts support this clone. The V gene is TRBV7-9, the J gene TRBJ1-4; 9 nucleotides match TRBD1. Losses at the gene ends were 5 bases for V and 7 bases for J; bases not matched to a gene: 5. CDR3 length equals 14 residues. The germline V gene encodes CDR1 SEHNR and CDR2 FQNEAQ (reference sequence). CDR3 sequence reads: CASSRDRALEKLFF. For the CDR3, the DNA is TGTGCCAGCAGCCGGGACAGGGCTCTTGAAAAACTGTTTTTT. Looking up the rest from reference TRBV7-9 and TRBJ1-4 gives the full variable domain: DTGVSQNPRHKITKRGQNVTFRCDPISEHNRLYWYRQTLGQGPEFLTYFQNEAQLEKSRLLSDRFSAERPKGSFSTLEIQRTEQGDSAMYLCASSRDRALEKLFFGSGTQLSVL.

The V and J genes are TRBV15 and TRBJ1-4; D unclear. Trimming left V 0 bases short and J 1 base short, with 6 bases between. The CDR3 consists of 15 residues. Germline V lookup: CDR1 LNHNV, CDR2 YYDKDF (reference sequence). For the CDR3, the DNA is TGTGCCACCAGCAGAGATACGGGAACTAATGAAAAACTGTTTTTT. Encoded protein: CATSRDTGTNEKLFF.

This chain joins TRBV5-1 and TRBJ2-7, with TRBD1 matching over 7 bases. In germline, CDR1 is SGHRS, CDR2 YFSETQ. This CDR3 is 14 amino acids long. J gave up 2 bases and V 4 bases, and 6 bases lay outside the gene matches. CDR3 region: CASSPRQGPYEQYF. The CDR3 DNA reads TGCGCCAGCAGCCCCAGACAGGGTCCCTACGAGCAGTACTTC.

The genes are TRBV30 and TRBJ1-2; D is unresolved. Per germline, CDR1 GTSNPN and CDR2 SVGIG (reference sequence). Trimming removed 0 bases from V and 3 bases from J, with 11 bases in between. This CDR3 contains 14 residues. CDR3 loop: CAWSVQPDYYGYTF. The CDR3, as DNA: TGTGCCTGGAGTGTCCAGCCGGACTACTATGGCTACACCTTC.

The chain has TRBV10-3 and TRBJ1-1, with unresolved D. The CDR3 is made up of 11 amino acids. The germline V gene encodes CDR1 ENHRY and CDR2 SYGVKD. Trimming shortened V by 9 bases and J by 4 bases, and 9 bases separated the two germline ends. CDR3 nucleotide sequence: TGTGCCATACAAAGCGGCACTGAAGCTTTCTTT. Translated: CAIQSGTEAFF.

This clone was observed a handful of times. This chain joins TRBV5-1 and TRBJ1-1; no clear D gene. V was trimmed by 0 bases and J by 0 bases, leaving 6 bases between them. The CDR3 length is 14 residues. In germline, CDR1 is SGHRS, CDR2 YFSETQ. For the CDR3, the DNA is TGCGCCAGCAGCTTGGAACAGATGAACACTGAAGCTTTCTTT. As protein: CASSLEQMNTEAFF. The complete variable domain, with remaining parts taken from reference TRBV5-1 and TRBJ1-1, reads KAGVTQTPRYLIKTRGQQVTLSCSPISGHRSVSWYQQTPGQGLQFLFEYFSETQRNKGNFPGRFSGRQFSNSRSEMNVSTLELGDSALYLCASSLEQMNTEAFFGQGTRLTVV.

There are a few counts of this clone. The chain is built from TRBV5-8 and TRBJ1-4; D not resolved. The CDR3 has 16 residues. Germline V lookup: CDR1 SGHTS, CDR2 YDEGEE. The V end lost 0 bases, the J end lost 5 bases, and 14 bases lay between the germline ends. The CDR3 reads CASSLGFIGSNEKLFF. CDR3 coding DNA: TGTGCCAGCAGCTTGGGATTTATCGGGAGCAATGAAAAACTGTTTTTT.

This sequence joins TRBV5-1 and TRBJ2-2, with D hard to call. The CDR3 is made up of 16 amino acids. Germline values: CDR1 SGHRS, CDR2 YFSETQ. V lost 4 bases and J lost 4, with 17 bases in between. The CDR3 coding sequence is TGCGCCAGCAGCCAGAGTCCCTCTCGCGGCACCGGGGAGCTGTTTTTT. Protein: CASSQSPSRGTGELFF. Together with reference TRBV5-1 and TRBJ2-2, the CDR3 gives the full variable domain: KAGVTQTPRYLIKTRGQQVTLSCSPISGHRSVSWYQQTPGQGLQFLFEYFSETQRNKGNFPGRFSGRQFSNSRSEMNVSTLELGDSALYLCASSQSPSRGTGELFFGEGSRLTVL.

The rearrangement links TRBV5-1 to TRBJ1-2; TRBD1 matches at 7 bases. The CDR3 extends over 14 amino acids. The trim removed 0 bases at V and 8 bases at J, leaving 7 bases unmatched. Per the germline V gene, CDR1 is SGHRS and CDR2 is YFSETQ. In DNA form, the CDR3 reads TGCGCCAGCAGCTTGGGACAGGGATTGGGCGGCTACACCTTC. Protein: CASSLGQGLGGYTF.

The CDR3 loop reads CASSLGTGVLNTEAFF. As DNA, the CDR3 is TGTGCCAGCAGCTTAGGGACAGGGGTCCTGAACACTGAAGCTTTCTTT. The V call is TRBV7-9, the J call TRBJ1-1; 9 bases are shared with TRBD1. Per the germline V gene, CDR1 is SEHNR and CDR2 is FQNEAQ (reference sequence). With V trimmed by 1 base and J by 0 bases, 3 bases remained unmatched. This CDR3 region has 16 residues.